Included here is one T cell receptor beta chain sequence, with context. Sequenced by immunoSEQ multiplex PCR; TCRdb stores in-frame clones only, minus some. Seen here are 40,000 or so clones, more than 85% observed once, and the top ten hold roughly a fifth. This sample was taken from a study of control samples from healthy donors and cancer patients. The CDR3 sequence is 14 residues long. V lost 1 base and J 1 base, leaving 5 bases between the germline ends. CDR1 is PRHDT and CDR2 is FYEKMQ in the germline V gene (reference sequence). The sample comprised PBMCs. The chain links TRBV13 to TRBJ1-5; possible D gene TRBD1, 5 bases. The source is a woman aged 40-49 years with head and neck cancer. The CDR3: CASSLAGSNQPQHF. The CDR3 DNA reads as TGTGCCAGCAGCTTAGCAGGGAGCAATCAGCCCCAGCATTTT. Variable domain in full (rest from reference TRBV13 and TRBJ1-5): AAGVIQSPRHLIKEKRETATLKCYPIPRHDTVYWYQQGPGQDPQFLISFYEKMQSDKGSIPDRFSAQQFSDYHSELNMSSLELGDSALYFCASSLAGSNQPQHFGDGTRLSIL.